A selection of T cell receptor beta chains follows, all from one sample in a study of shared clonotypes between healthy human individuals. Some clones are missing from TCRdb's copy, which holds only in-frame ones; the method was immunoSEQ multiplex PCR. The sample lists 450,000 to 500,000 clones; over 70% were seen once. Specimen: PBMCs. These receptor sequences come from a woman between 40 and 55 years old in good health. Some clones in this sample may be carry-over from other donors' samples. Each CDR3 is given with its conserved first and last residue. D genes are given only for firm matches. Part of the rows lack a size; the others show once, few, many or a class for expanded clones.

v_call	d_call	cdr3_length	clone_size	j_call	cdr3_aa	cdr3_nt
TRBV7-7	-	13	-	TRBJ1-5	CASSSDLDQPQHF	TGTGCTAGCAGCTCCGACCTAGACCAGCCCCAGCATTTT
TRBV5-1	-	12	-	TRBJ2-5	CASSPSRETQYF	TGCGCCAGCAGCCCGTCGCGGGAGACCCAGTACTTC
TRBV30	-	15	-	TRBJ2-7	CAWSVLGTQSGEQYF	TGTGCCTGGAGTGTACTAGGGACCCAGTCAGGCGAGCAGTACTTC
TRBV7-3	-	16	-	TRBJ2-1	CASSFLPPGSANEQFF	TGTGCCAGCAGCTTCCTTCCCCCCGGGAGTGCCAATGAGCAGTTCTTC
TRBV5-4	-	14	-	TRBJ2-5	CASSFGREGETQYF	TGTGCCAGCAGCTTTGGCAGGGAAGGGGAGACCCAGTACTTC
TRBV13	-	13	-	TRBJ2-7	CASRDPISYEQYF	TGTGCCAGCCGGGATCCCATCTCCTACGAGCAGTACTTC
TRBV6-6	TRBD2	15	-	TRBJ2-7	CASSERGSGDYEQYF	TGTGCCAGCAGTGAGAGGGGTAGCGGGGATTACGAGCAGTACTTC
TRBV20-1	-	11	-	TRBJ2-7	CSAKSSYEQYF	TGCAGTGCTAAGAGCTCCTACGAGCAGTACTTC
TRBV25-1	-	12	-	TRBJ1-2	CASSVSGYGYTF	TGTGCCAGCAGTGTTTCGGGCTATGGCTACACCTTC
TRBV18	-	16	-	TRBJ2-7	CASSPEFAGQPYEQYF	TGTGCCAGCTCACCAGAATTCGCCGGACAGCCCTACGAGCAGTACTTC
TRBV7-2	-	13	few	TRBJ1-5	CASSTGLDQPQHF	TGTGCCAGCAGCACCGGATTAGATCAGCCCCAGCATTTT
TRBV7-3	TRBD1	14	-	TRBJ1-1	CASSLGQANTEAFF	TGTGCCAGCAGCTTGGGACAGGCTAACACTGAAGCTTTCTTT
TRBV7-9	TRBD2	15	-	TRBJ2-7	CASSLVLGGFDEQYF	TGTGCCAGCAGCTTAGTGTTGGGGGGGTTCGACGAGCAGTACTTC
TRBV7-2	TRBD2	15	-	TRBJ2-1	CASSFAGLAVNEQFF	TGTGCCAGCAGCTTCGCGGGACTAGCAGTCAATGAGCAGTTCTTC
TRBV7-2	TRBD2	17	-	TRBJ2-7	CASSFRTSGRPSYEQYF	TGTGCCAGCAGCTTCAGGACTAGCGGGAGGCCTTCCTACGAGCAGTACTTC
TRBV5-1	-	14	-	TRBJ2-1	CASSLAVLLNEQFF	TGCGCCAGCAGCTTGGCCGTCCTATTAAATGAGCAGTTCTTC
TRBV2	-	13	-	TRBJ2-7	CARTSPGGGEQYF	TGTGCCAGAACGTCCCCCGGCGGAGGCGAGCAGTACTTC
TRBV5-1	-	15	-	TRBJ1-4	CASSLFPATNEKLFF	TGCGCCAGCAGCTTGTTTCCTGCAACTAATGAAAAACTGTTTTTT
TRBV5-1	-	14	-	TRBJ2-7	CASSTDGGPYEQYF	TGCGCCAGCAGCACCGACGGGGGGCCCTACGAGCAGTACTTC
TRBV7-6	-	13	-	TRBJ2-1	CASSLIPSNEQFF	TGTGCCAGCAGTCTGATCCCGTCCAATGAGCAGTTCTTC
TRBV15	-	13	-	TRBJ2-7	CATSRDYEASPYF	TGTGCCACCAGCAGAGATTATGAAGCTTCGCCTTACTTC
TRBV2	-	14	-	TRBJ2-7	CASRIQAISYEQYF	TGTGCCAGCCGTATTCAGGCTATCTCCTACGAGCAGTACTTC
TRBV7-8	-	14	-	TRBJ2-3	CASSVYRIGDTQYF	TGTGCCAGCAGCGTGTACCGTATTGGGGATACGCAGTATTTT
TRBV2	-	14	many	TRBJ2-7	CASKRLERNYEQYF	TGTGCCAGCAAAAGACTAGAGCGGAACTACGAGCAGTACTTC
TRBV5-6	-	16	-	TRBJ2-2	CASSFGSGATTGELFF	TGTGCCAGCAGCTTCGGTTCAGGGGCGACCACCGGGGAGCTGTTTTTT
TRBV7-6	-	15	-	TRBJ1-1	CASSPGHRENTEAFF	TGTGCCAGCAGCCCGGGGCACAGGGAGAACACTGAAGCTTTCTTT
TRBV7-6	-	15	-	TRBJ2-3	CASSLDDGSTDTQYF	TGTGCCAGCAGCTTAGATGACGGGAGCACAGATACGCAGTATTTT
TRBV29-1	-	13	-	TRBJ2-5	CSVPGLHQETQYF	TGCAGCGTTCCGGGACTCCACCAAGAGACCCAGTACTTC
TRBV28	TRBD1	15	-	TRBJ2-7	CASSPSGTGSYEQYF	TGTGCCAGCAGTCCCTCCGGGACAGGGTCCTACGAGCAGTACTTC
TRBV29-1	-	13	-	TRBJ2-3	CSVAAMGGDTQYF	TGCAGCGTTGCAGCGATGGGGGGAGATACGCAGTATTTT
TRBV18	-	13	-	TRBJ2-1	CASSSSTPSLWVF	TGTGCCAGCTCATCCAGTACCCCTTCACTGTGGGTCTTC
TRBV18	-	14	-	TRBJ2-3	CASSLRSSTDTQYF	TGTGCCAGCTCACTGCGATCTAGCACAGATACGCAGTATTTT
TRBV19	-	14	-	TRBJ1-2	CASSARTENYGYTF	TGTGCCAGTAGTGCCCGGACAGAAAACTATGGCTACACCTTC
TRBV30	-	12	-	TRBJ1-2	CAWTLAGGGYTF	TGTGCCTGGACCCTGGCTGGGGGTGGCTACACCTTC
TRBV14	TRBD2	14	-	TRBJ2-1	CASSQGRAGGQRFF	TGTGCCAGCAGCCAGGGTAGAGCGGGAGGGCAGAGGTTCTTC
TRBV18	TRBD2	13	-	TRBJ2-5	CASSGTSGETQYF	TGTGCCAGCTCTGGGACTAGCGGGGAGACCCAGTACTTC
TRBV6-1	-	15	-	TRBJ1-1	CASSEPPGGVTEAFF	TGTGCCAGCAGTGAACCCCCGGGGGGGGTTACTGAAGCTTTCTTT
TRBV27	-	14	-	TRBJ1-2	CASRPTGIPYGYTF	TGTGCCAGCAGGCCTACAGGGATCCCCTATGGCTACACCTTC
TRBV7-9	TRBD2	17	-	TRBJ2-1	CASSLARTSGSRNEQFF	TGTGCCAGCAGCTTAGCTAGGACTAGCGGGAGTAGGAATGAGCAGTTCTTC
TRBV19	TRBD1	15	-	TRBJ2-1	CASSIGTGSYNEQFF	TGTGCCAGTAGTATAGGGACAGGCTCCTACAATGAGCAGTTCTTC
TRBV28	TRBD2	14	few	TRBJ2-7	CASNTEAGVYEQYF	TGTGCCAGCAATACTGAAGCGGGAGTCTACGAGCAGTACTTC
TRBV25-1	-	13	-	TRBJ2-5	CASSDRPVRTQYF	TGTGCCAGCAGCGATCGGCCAGTTCGGACCCAGTACTTC
TRBV7-2	-	13	-	TRBJ2-5	CASSLEGVVTQYF	TGTGCCAGCAGCTTAGAAGGAGTGGTGACCCAGTACTTC
TRBV5-1	TRBD1	15	-	TRBJ2-7	CASSSTDRGGREQYF	TGCGCCAGCAGCTCGACAGACAGGGGCGGTCGGGAGCAGTACTTC
TRBV5-1	-	14	-	TRBJ2-5	CASCRLGDQETQYF	TGCGCCAGCTGCCGCCTTGGGGACCAAGAGACCCAGTACTTC
TRBV29-1	TRBD1	14	-	TRBJ1-1	CSVGPGTGIAVAFF	TGCAGCGTCGGCCCGGGGACAGGAATAGCCGTGGCTTTCTTT